The rows below give T cell receptor beta chains drawn from one sample of a study of cytomegalovirus exposure and HLA in healthy donors. This table comes from immunoSEQ multiplex PCR, and its TCRdb copy is limited to in-frame clones, with some not included. In the table there are over 85,000 clones, around 80% of which are singletons. The sample comprised PBMCs. The source of these receptors is a young man in good health and CMV-seropositive. CDR3s include the opening cysteine and the closing phenylalanine or tryptophan. A D gene is named only where the DNA matches it firmly. Clone size, where shown, is once, few, many, or a class for clones that have expanded.

>TRBV6-6|TRBD1|13|few|TRBJ2-7
TGTGCCAGTGCCGGGACAGGGCACTACGAGCAGTACTTC
CASAGTGHYEQYF
>TRBV6-6|TRBD1|15|.|TRBJ2-7
TGTGCCAGCAAGATCGGACAGGGGAGCTCCTACGAGCAGTACTTC
CASKIGQGSSYEQYF
>TRBV19|TRBD1|12|.|TRBJ1-2
TGTGCCAGTAGTAGACAGGGATATGGCTACACCTTC
CASSRQGYGYTF
>TRBV5-1|.|14|.|TRBJ2-5
TGCGCCAGCAGCTTCGGGACTCCTGCTTTTGAGCAGTACTTC
CASSFGTPAFEQYF
>TRBV4-2|.|16|.|TRBJ2-5
TGTGCCAGCAGCCCATCGGGCCTGGGGGCGTTAGAGACCCAGTACTTC
CASSPSGLGALETQYF
>TRBV12-5|.|15|.|TRBJ2-3
TGTGCTAGTGGTCCCCCCGTAACTAGCACAGATACGCAGTATTTT
CASGPPVTSTDTQYF
>TRBV21-1|.|15|.|TRBJ2-5
TGTGCCAGCATCCCTAGGACCCGAGAGGGAGAGACCCAGTACTTC
CASIPRTREGETQYF
>TRBV7-6|TRBD2|20|few|TRBJ2-1
TGTGCCAGCAGCTTAAGGGCCGCTAAAGGACTAGCGGGGGGTAGGAATGAGCAGTTCTTC
CASSLRAAKGLAGGRNEQFF
>TRBV5-1|.|14|.|TRBJ1-1
TGCGCCAGCAGCTTGGTCACCGGAGACACTGAAGCTTTCTTT
CASSLVTGDTEAFF
>TRBV25-1|TRBD1|14|.|TRBJ1-5
TGTGCCAGCAGCGGTCGGGACAGGGGACAGCCCCAGCATTTT
CASSGRDRGQPQHF
>TRBV2|.|13|.|TRBJ1-6
TGTGCCAGCACAGGGACATCGGATTCACCCCTCCACTTT
CASTGTSDSPLHF
>TRBV10-3|TRBD2|15|.|TRBJ2-3
TGTGCCATCAGTAGTAGCGGGGGGCGCACAGATACGCAGTATTTT
CAISSSGGRTDTQYF
>TRBV11-2|.|17|.|TRBJ1-2
TGTGCCAGCAGCTTATCACAGTACCCCGCCCCTAACTATGGCTACACCTTC
CASSLSQYPAPNYGYTF
>TRBV4-3|TRBD1|16|.|TRBJ2-7
TGCGCCAGCAGCCATTTGATGGGACAGGGACACGACGAGCAGTACTTC
CASSHLMGQGHDEQYF
>TRBV19|TRBD2|16|.|TRBJ2-5
TGTGCCAGTAGTACTGGGACTAGTTCAGCGAAAGAGACCCAGTACTTC
CASSTGTSSAKETQYF
>TRBV29-1|TRBD1|13|.|TRBJ1-1
TGCAGCGTTTTAAGCGGGGACAGGGGGGCAGCTTTCTTT
CSVLSGDRGAAFF
>TRBV6-4|.|15|.|TRBJ1-2
TGTGCCAGCAGCCCCTTCCCGGGACACACTTACGGCTACACCTTC
CASSPFPGHTYGYTF
>TRBV7-3|TRBD2|17|few|TRBJ2-3
TGTGCCAGCAGCTTAATAGGGAGCGGGGGGACCACAGATACGCAGTATTTT
CASSLIGSGGTTDTQYF
>TRBV6-1|.|12|few|TRBJ2-7
TGTGCCAGCAGGGTAGACTTTTACGAGCAGTACTTC
CASRVDFYEQYF
>TRBV7-2|TRBD2|16|.|TRBJ2-1
TGTGCCAGCAGCTTGGGCGGGGGGCTTACCTACAATGAGCAGTTCTTC
CASSLGGGLTYNEQFF
>TRBV5-1|.|14|.|TRBJ2-7
TGCGCCAGCAGACCGCGGGGTGCAATGGGCGAGCAGTACTTC
CASRPRGAMGEQYF
>TRBV4-1|.|16|.|TRBJ1-3
TGCGCCAGCAGCCCCCACCCCAGACTCTCTGGAAACACCATATATTTT
CASSPHPRLSGNTIYF
>TRBV30|.|13|.|TRBJ1-2
TGTGCCTGGAGTGTAAGCGGGGGCGGTGGCTACACCTTC
CAWSVSGGGGYTF
>TRBV4-1|TRBD1|18|.|TRBJ2-7
TGCGCCAGCAGCCCAAGGCACTTCTCAGGGACAGGGGGTGACGAGCAGTACTTC
CASSPRHFSGTGGDEQYF
>TRBV2|.|15|.|TRBJ2-3
TGTGCCAGCAGTGGCCCTCTAGCTGGCTTAGATACGCAGTATTTT
CASSGPLAGLDTQYF
>TRBV2|.|13|.|TRBJ1-1
TGTGCCAGCAGTGAATCGGGGAACACTGAAGCTTTCTTT
CASSESGNTEAFF
>TRBV7-2|TRBD2|14|.|TRBJ2-5
TGTGCCAGCAGCTTTCAGCGGCGGGGGGAGACCCAGTACTTC
CASSFQRRGETQYF
>TRBV19|TRBD2|16|.|TRBJ2-1
TGTGCCAGTAGTATATTCCGACTAGCCCGAGACAATGAGCAGTTCTTC
CASSIFRLARDNEQFF
>TRBV9|TRBD2|16|.|TRBJ2-2
TGTGCCAGCAGCGTACTCCCTAGCGGGGCTGCCGGGGAGCTGTTTTTT
CASSVLPSGAAGELFF
>TRBV14|TRBD1|18|.|TRBJ2-6
TGTGCCAGCAGCCAAGTCGGGACAGGGGGCTCTGGGGCCAACGTCCTGACTTTC
CASSQVGTGGSGANVLTF
>TRBV5-1|TRBD2|17|.|TRBJ2-3
TGCGCCAGCAGCAAGATAGGGACTAGCGGGGACACAGATACGCAGTATTTT
CASSKIGTSGDTDTQYF
>TRBV5-1|.|19|.|TRBJ2-2
TGCGCCAGCAGCTTCACGGGAGGGGGCGCCGGTAGAAGAAAAGGGGAGCTGTTTTTT
CASSFTGGGAGRRKGELFF
>TRBV5-8|TRBD1|15|few|TRBJ2-3
TGTGCCAGCAGCTCACAGGGGTCTGGCACAGATACGCAGTATTTT
CASSSQGSGTDTQYF
>TRBV5-1|.|16|.|TRBJ1-3
TGCGCCAGCAGCTTGGCGACACTCCCAACTGGAAACACCATATATTTT
CASSLATLPTGNTIYF
>TRBV25-1|TRBD1|15|.|TRBJ2-3
TGTGCCAGCAGTGACGCAGGACAGGGTACAGATACGCAGTATTTT
CASSDAGQGTDTQYF
>TRBV7-8|.|14|.|TRBJ2-5
TGTGCCAGCCACCTCGACAGCAATGAAGAGACCCAGTACTTC
CASHLDSNEETQYF
>TRBV2|.|14|once|TRBJ2-7
TGTGCCAGCACTAACCCCGCATTGTCCTACGAGCAGTACTTC
CASTNPALSYEQYF
>TRBV2|.|17|.|TRBJ1-5
TGTGCCAGCAGCTCCGGGGAGGGAGAGTATCGCAATCAGCCCCAGCATTTT
CASSSGEGEYRNQPQHF
>TRBV5-4|TRBD2|15|.|TRBJ2-5
TGTGCCAGCAGCTTGGCGCGGGGGGGCCAAGAGACCCAGTACTTC
CASSLARGGQETQYF
>TRBV5-4|TRBD1|14|few|TRBJ1-1
TGTGCCAGCAGCCTGGACAGGTGGAACACTGAAGCTTTCTTT
CASSLDRWNTEAFF
>TRBV21-1|.|18|.|TRBJ1-2
TGTGCCAGCAGCAAAGTCGGGGACAGGGTCGTGGTAGAAGGGGGCTACACCTTC
CASSKVGDRVVVEGGYTF
>TRBV13|.|21|.|TRBJ2-7
TGTGCCAGCAGCCCAAACCCCCGGGGTGGCTCATCTGGTCGGGCTAACTACGAGCAGTACTTC
CASSPNPRGGSSGRANYEQYF
>TRBV9|TRBD2|17|.|TRBJ2-3
TGTGCCAGCAGCGTAGAGGTAGCGGGATATGGCACAGATACGCAGTATTTT
CASSVEVAGYGTDTQYF
>TRBV19|.|13|.|TRBJ1-1
TGTGCCAGTAGTATAGGGCCCAACACTGAAGCTTTCTTT
CASSIGPNTEAFF
>TRBV5-5|.|14|.|TRBJ1-4
TGTGCCAGCAGCTTTTGGGGGGGTAATGAAAAACTGTTTTTT
CASSFWGGNEKLFF
>TRBV11-2|TRBD1|12|.|TRBJ1-1
TGTGCCAGCAGCCCAGGGGGCACTGAAGCTTTCTTT
CASSPGGTEAFF
>TRBV6-1|.|16|.|TRBJ1-4
TGTGCCAGCAGTGAAGGGAACAGGGACTATAATGAAAAACTGTTTTTT
CASSEGNRDYNEKLFF
>TRBV19|.|14|few|TRBJ1-1
TGTGCCAGTACCCGGACAGCTGGTGGCACTGAAGCTTTCTTT
CASTRTAGGTEAFF
>TRBV12-5|TRBD1|15|.|TRBJ2-7
TGTGCTAGTGGTTTCGTGGGGGGACAGGGCTACGAGCAGTACTTC
CASGFVGGQGYEQYF
>TRBV6-1|.|12|.|TRBJ2-5
TGTGCCAGCAGTCCCTCCTCCGGGACCCAGTACTTC
CASSPSSGTQYF
>TRBV19|.|13|.|TRBJ2-5
TGTGCCAGTAGTAGCGAGGGGGAAGAGACCCAGTACTTC
CASSSEGEETQYF
>TRBV6-4|TRBD2|17|.|TRBJ2-3
TGTGCCAGCAGTGACTCGAATAGCGGGGGGCACACAGATACGCAGTATTTT
CASSDSNSGGHTDTQYF
>TRBV12-5|TRBD1|14|.|TRBJ2-3
TGTGCTAGTGGGGGCAGGACAGGGACAGATACGCAGTATTTT
CASGGRTGTDTQYF
>TRBV4-3|TRBD2|16|.|TRBJ2-1
TGCGCCAGCAGCAGGGCTAGCGGGGACTTCTACAATGAGCAGTTCTTC
CASSRASGDFYNEQFF
>TRBV25-1|TRBD1|13|.|TRBJ2-7
TGTGCCAGCACACCGGACAGGGTAAACGAGCAGTACTTC
CASTPDRVNEQYF